The next 2 T cell receptor beta chains were all read from a single sample in a study of CD8+ T cells in alopecia areata. RNA was isolated and reverse transcribed to cDNA, the sequencing template. Libraries were prepared by immunoSEQ multiplex PCR; TCRdb keeps only in-frame clonotypes and omits some of them. The sample holds 150,000 to 200,000 clones; approximately 60% are singletons and the top ten take approximately 15%. Described treatment: oral pan-JAK inhibitor, 5-10 mg twice daily. The sequences come from CD4+ T cells sorted from blood, collected at week 24, from a patient treated with tofacitinib. The receptors originated from a human donor with alopecia areata.

This clone occurred a few times. This sample includes further DNA sequences coding for the same CDR3. The chain has TRBV29-1 and TRBJ2-2; maybe TRBD1 (6 bases). Trimming pared 3 bases from V and 1 base from J, leaving 6 bases between. Germline values: CDR1 SQVTM, CDR2 ANQGSEA. The CDR3 loop spans 13 amino acids. The CDR3 DNA reads TGCAGCGTTGACAGGGGGAACACCGGGGAGCTGTTTTTT. This sequence encodes CSVDRGNTGELFF.

This chain connects TRBV29-1 to TRBJ1-2; D is unresolved. CDR1 is SQVTM and CDR2 is ANQGSEA in the germline V gene. The V gene lost 7 bases and the J gene lost 4 bases, with 13 bases spanning the gap. This CDR3 is built from 12 residues. CDR3 in DNA: TGCAGCGCCTCACCGGGGTTCTATGGCTACACCTTC. Its translation: CSASPGFYGYTF.